A single sample is the source of the 11 T cell receptor beta chains below, sequenced in a study of cytomegalovirus exposure and HLA in healthy donors. Primers: 60 Vbeta forward and 13 Jbeta reverse. The protocol was immunoSEQ multiplex PCR, while the TCRdb copy is restricted to in-frame clones and leaves out a portion. The table has about 200,000 clones, roughly 79% seen once. The sample consisted of PBMCs. The receptors here all came from a male donor in good health and CMV-seronegative.

The chain links TRBV6-5 to TRBJ2-7; TRBD1 aligns across 9 bases. V dropped 3 bases and J dropped 6; count of bases not matched to a gene: 9. This CDR3 has 15 residues. Germline V lookup: CDR1 MNHEY, CDR2 SVGAGI. The CDR3 nucleotides read TGTGCCAGCAGTTATTTTGGGACAGGGAGCTCCGAGCAGTACTTC. This sequence encodes CASSYFGTGSSEQYF.

CDR3 sequence (DNA): TGTGCCAGCAGCTTAGATGGAGCCTCATACGAGCAGTACTTC. It yields the protein CASSLDGASYEQYF. The J gene is TRBJ2-7, the V gene TRBV11-2, with no clear D. The CDR3 contains 14 residues. From germline, CDR1 is SGHAT and CDR2 FQNNGV. V shed 0 bases and J shed 4 bases, with 10 bases lying between them.

The rearrangement links TRBV10-2 to TRBJ2-7; D unresolved. CDR3 length: 13 amino acids. The germline CDR1 and CDR2 sequences are WSHSY and SAAADI. Trimming took 0 bases from V and 4 from J, leaving 7 bases between them. CDR3 DNA: TGCGCCAGCAGTGAGTCCTACGCGTACGAGCAGTACTTC. Protein: CASSESYAYEQYF.

This rearrangement joins TRBV5-4 to TRBJ2-2; 13 nucleotides line up with TRBD2. CDR3 length: 16 amino acids. The V gene's germline CDR1 is SGHNT and CDR2 YYREEE (reference sequence). With V trimmed by 4 bases and J by 5 bases, 5 bases remained unmatched. The CDR3 region has the DNA TGTGCCAGCAGCACCGGGACTAGCGGGATAACCGGGGAGCTGTTTTTT. Translating gives CASSTGTSGITGELFF.

J is TRBJ2-1 and V is TRBV5-1; 13 bases are a match to TRBD2. Looked up from germline, CDR1 is SGHRS and CDR2 is YFSETQ. V trimming: 3 bases; J trimming: 5 bases; junction bases outside the gene matches: 2. This CDR3 contains 15 residues. The CDR3 DNA is TGCGCCAGCAGCTCCGGACTAGCGGGAGACAATGAGCAGTTCTTC. Translated: CASSSGLAGDNEQFF.

The chain joins TRBV7-9 to TRBJ1-4; perhaps TRBD1 as D (5 bases). Trimming left V 5 bases short and J 7 bases short, with 17 bases between. The CDR3 covers 15 residues. Germline V lookup: CDR1 SEHNR, CDR2 FQNEAQ (reference sequence). Here the CDR3 DNA reads TGTGCCAGCAGCCCCCCCCCAGGGATGGGTGAAAAACTGTTTTTT. Translation: CASSPPPGMGEKLFF.

V gene TRBV7-9 combines with J gene TRBJ1-4; possibly TRBD1 for D (5 bases). In germline, CDR1 is SEHNR, CDR2 FQNEAQ (reference sequence). This CDR3 comprises 13 residues. V lost 4 bases to trimming and J lost 5 bases, with 8 bases between them. The CDR3 loop reads CASSSQGNEKLFF. For the CDR3, the DNA is TGTGCCAGCAGCTCCCAGGGAAATGAAAAACTGTTTTTT.

This chain joins TRBV29-1 and TRBJ2-3, with TRBD1 matching over 7 bases. The CDR3 covers 15 residues. Germline V CDR1 and CDR2: SQVTM, ANQGSEA. V lost 6 bases and J lost 3; bases outside the gene matches: 12. The CDR3 bases are TGCAGCGTGGCAATCCCCCAGGGACAGACAGATACGCAGTATTTT. Its protein product is CSVAIPQGQTDTQYF.

This chain uses TRBV28 with TRBJ2-5; D possibly corresponds to TRBD2 (5 bases). The DNA end favors TRBJ2-7, so the J call may be wrong. From germline, CDR1 is MDHEN and CDR2 SYDVKM. The CDR3 spans 12 residues. The CDR3 spells CASSSPGYEQYF. Here the CDR3 DNA reads TGTGCCAGCAGTTCCCCGGGGTACGAGCAGTACTTC.

The table lists this clone with a count of one. The chain recombines TRBV5-1 with TRBJ2-1; the D gene is possibly TRBD2 (5 bases). The V end was cut by 1 base, the J end by 0 bases, with 14 bases between. The CDR3 is 17 amino acids. The germline V gene has CDR1 SGHRS and CDR2 YFSETQ. CDR3 sequence reads: CASSLFASEVSYNEQFF. In nucleotides, the CDR3 is TGCGCCAGCAGCTTGTTCGCGTCGGAGGTCTCCTACAATGAGCAGTTCTTC.

The gene calls are TRBV5-1 and TRBJ1-1; D not resolved. This CDR3 spans 15 amino acids. Looked up from germline, CDR1 is SGHRS and CDR2 is YFSETQ. V was clipped by 4 bases and J by 0 bases, with 13 bases between them. CDR3 loop: CASSPVQVLNTEAFF. CDR3 in DNA: TGCGCCAGCAGCCCGGTGCAGGTCTTGAACACTGAAGCTTTCTTT.